This TCR beta chain was sequenced for a study of post-analysis software for immune sequencing data (dated by TCRdb to 2015 to 2017). A note on the overall study: Disease courses on record covered relapsing-remitting, secondary progressive and progressive-relapsing multiple sclerosis, though some patients had no subtype annotation. The patient repertoires were compared against roughly 12 previously published healthy control repertoires obtained from donors aged about 6 to 28 years. A subset of samples was prepared in parallel using single-end sample barcoding, then pooled and co-amplified after Illumina adapter ligation.

For this clonotype: Its antigen is unknown. No base quality values were provided; no much bigger clone lies one nucleotide off.

The method behind the library was PCR. TCRdb records Illumina HiSeq 2500 as the sequencer. Unique molecular identifiers were incorporated into TCR beta cDNA libraries to reduce PCR and sequencing biases. Approximately 500,000 cDNA molecules were obtained per 1 to 10 million input T cells, so each molecule approximated one T cell. The same protocol used for the earlier healthy control dataset was applied to prepare and sequence the patient libraries. Samples belonging to the same batch were prepared together, multiplexed and sequenced on a shared HiSeq lane. As for the original processing: Raw barcoded reads were processed with MIGEC, discarding single-read molecular identifier groups before consensus assembly and CDR3 extraction. VDJtools was used for post-analysis of the clonotype tables, with diversity normalized by down-sampling every dataset to the smallest sample size. To correct batch-related cross-sample contamination, repertoire overlap clustering matched CDR3 amino acid sequences but not nucleotide sequences. In-frame beta chains were kept once TCRdb had trimmed the public reads at Q25 with fastp and called clones with MiXCR. Identical CDR3 protein sequences are pooled into one entry, listed with their most common genes and DNA. TCRdb, not the original authors, processed these V and J calls. The sample records roughly 540,000 distinct CDR3 sequences, 34% of which are singletons. The ten top clones hold roughly 6% of the sample.

Results and caveats for the whole study, not just this receptor: Significantly higher frequencies in patients than in controls were found for about five TRBV segments, including TRBV5-6, TRBV5-1 and TRBV20-1. The multiple sclerosis patient group was slightly younger than the control group. Compared with controls, multiple sclerosis patients had significantly lower normalized Chao1 diversity, a finding suggesting substantial peripheral T-cell clonal expansion. Direct clustering with F measure showed strong co-clustering of samples prepared in the same batch, prompting a batch-effect correction.

V was cut back by 5 bases and J by 7 bases, leaving a gap of 15 bases between them. From the germline V gene (reference sequence), CDR1 is LNHDA and CDR2 is SQIVND. Inclusive of the bounding cysteine and phenylalanine, the CDR3 is 14 residues long. Kept here is only the CDR3 DNA, which spans 42 bases and is read in frame from base 1. TCR beta repertoires were profiled from peripheral blood of 10 to 15 young patients with multiple sclerosis to demonstrate the VDJtools post-analysis software. The patients with multiple sclerosis were children and adolescents between about 6 and 17 years of age. The rearrangement joined TRBV19 to TRBJ2-1; the D segment could be TRBD2, given 5 matching bases. The sequenced sample consisted of blood. The TCR sequence derives from a girl between 2 and 17 years old with multiple sclerosis. CDR3 sequence: CASSWTGKGNEQFF. The DNA reads as follows: TGTGCCAGTAGTTGGACGGGGAAAGGAAATGAGCAGTTCTTC.